Given below is one TCR beta chain in context. Its antigen is unidentified. The entry originates in a study of T cell repertoires in cytomegalovirus infection. For the study at large: As its CMV epitopes, the study selected recently identified HLA-C-restricted and well-studied HLA-B-restricted targets.

TCRdb fed the reads into MiXCR, producing one record per CDR3 protein. The sample includes about 110,000 distinct CDR3 sequences, approximately 45% of them seen just once. CDR3 length: 8 residues. Germline loops: CDR1 DFQATT, CDR2 SNEGSKA (reference sequence). Trimming removed 6 bases at V and 13 bases at J, with 8 bases between. Material: CD8+ T cells from cultured PBMCs, obtained from culture after CMV antigen stimulation. The chain employs TRBV20-1 and TRBJ2-3, with TRBD2 as a possible D gene (5 bases). This TCR derives from a human donor in good health (CMV status not recorded). Some clones in this sample may be carry-over from other donors' samples. CDR3 sequence: CSAGVEYF. For the CDR3, the DNA is TGCAGTGCCGGGGTCGAGTATTTT.